Following are 26 T cell receptor beta chains from one sample sequenced in a study of T-cell reconstitution after alpha-beta-depleted transplantation in children. The TCRbeta library incorporated unique molecular identifiers. Via MiXCR, TCRdb re-called the PCR reads, giving one row per CDR3 protein. Of about 470,000 distinct CDR3 sequences in the sample, roughly 44% were seen once. Sequences were derived from PBMCs, sampled before TCRalphabeta/CD19-depleted stem cell transplant. These receptor sequences come from a girl under 10 years old with aplastic anemia, due to receive a stem cell transplant.

This clonotype showed up many times. This chain joins TRBV12-3 or TRBV12-4 and TRBJ1-5, with D hard to call. The CDR3 loop spans 14 amino acids. V was trimmed by 6 bases and J by 2 bases, leaving 11 bases between them. This chain's CDR3 is CASRGGSGNQPQHF. The CDR3 DNA reads as TGTGCCAGCAGGGGTGGGAGCGGCAATCAGCCCCAGCATTTT.

The V and J genes are TRBV5-5 and TRBJ2-7; D is perhaps TRBD1 or TRBD2 (5 bases each). CDR1 SGHKS and CDR2 YYEKEE come from the germline V gene (reference sequence). The CDR3 sequence is 15 residues long. Deletions cut 6 bases from V and 0 bases from J, with 16 bases between. The CDR3 sequence is CASTGPGTASYEQYF. The CDR3, as DNA: TGTGCCAGCACCGGCCCCGGGACGGCCTCCTACGAGCAGTACTTC.

This chain uses TRBV11-2 with TRBJ2-1, with 10 positions matching TRBD2. The CDR3 spans 15 residues. After removal of 5 bases from V and 7 bases from J, the junction contained 8 bases not matched to a gene. Germline-derived CDR1 and CDR2 are SGHAT and FQNNGV. CDR3 loop: CASSASGRAENEQFF. The CDR3 region has the DNA TGTGCCAGCAGCGCCAGCGGGAGGGCCGAGAATGAGCAGTTCTTC.

This clonotype was seen more than once but under ten times. This chain links TRBV7-9 with TRBJ2-5; D possibly corresponds to TRBD1 (6 bases). The CDR3 runs 16 residues. Germline CDR1 reads SEHNR; CDR2 reads FQNEAQ (reference sequence). Trimming removed 3 bases at V and 2 bases at J, with 16 bases between. The CDR3 nucleotides are TGTGCCAGCAGCTTTAAAGGGGGTGGACCTCAAGAGACCCAGTACTTC. As protein: CASSFKGGGPQETQYF.

This clonotype was detected many times. The V and J genes are TRBV12-3 or TRBV12-4 and TRBJ2-3; 9 bases match TRBD1. The CDR3 loop spans 15 amino acids. The ends lost 4 bases at V and 0 bases at J; junction bases unmatched: 2. The DNA of the CDR3 is TGTGCCAGCAGTTCGGGACAGGGTAGCACAGATACGCAGTATTTT. Translated, it gives CASSSGQGSTDTQYF.

The V and J genes are TRBV20-1 and TRBJ2-7, with 10 bases matching TRBD1. The CDR3 contains 17 residues. V lost 5 bases, J lost 0 bases, and 13 bases stayed unmatched. From germline, CDR1 is DFQATT and CDR2 SNEGSKA (reference sequence). CDR3 coding DNA: TGCAGTGCTCCCGGGACAGGGGTAAGCTCGAGCTCCTACGAGCAGTACTTC. Translation: CSAPGTGVSSSSYEQYF.

The chain recombines TRBV11-2 with TRBJ2-7; 7 nucleotides align to TRBD1. CDR1 SGHAT and CDR2 FQNNGV come from the germline V gene. This CDR3 spans 15 amino acids. V shed 0 bases and J 0 bases; nucleotides not matched to a gene: 2. The CDR3 sequence: CASSLDRTGSYEQYF. The CDR3 DNA reads as TGTGCCAGCAGCTTAGACCGGACAGGCTCCTACGAGCAGTACTTC. The full variable domain, completed using reference TRBV11-2 and TRBJ2-7, is EAGVAQSPRYKIIEKRQSVAFWCNPISGHATLYWYQQILGQGPKLLIQFQNNGVVDDSQLPKDRFSAERLKGVDSTLKIQPAKLEDSAVYLCASSLDRTGSYEQYFGPGTRLTVT.

The V and J genes are TRBV6-1 and TRBJ1-1; D possibly corresponds to TRBD1 (5 bases). Trimming removed 5 bases at V and 1 base at J, with 20 bases between. The CDR3 extends over 17 amino acids. Germline values: CDR1 MNHNS, CDR2 SASEGT. For the CDR3, the DNA is TGTGCCAGCAGTCCAAAACCCCCGGGGCAAGGGAACACTGAAGCTTTCTTT. Its translation: CASSPKPPGQGNTEAFF.

The rearrangement joins TRBV6-5 to TRBJ2-1; D ambiguous. Trimming shortened V by 4 bases and J by 5 bases, and 18 bases separated the two germline ends. The CDR3 loop spans 16 amino acids. CDR1 is MNHEY and CDR2 is SVGAGI in the germline V gene. CDR3 region: CASSFPASLGHNEQFF. The CDR3 DNA reads TGTGCCAGCAGTTTCCCAGCGTCGCTAGGACACAATGAGCAGTTCTTC.

This clonotype was counted a single time. The chain couples TRBV9 to TRBJ2-7; 9 bases line up with TRBD1. Germline CDR1 reads SGDLS; CDR2 reads YYNGEE. After removal of 0 bases from V and 3 bases from J, the junction contained 4 bases not matched to a gene. The CDR3 is 15 amino acids. CDR3 DNA sequence: TGTGCCAGCAGCGTAGATCCGACAGGGGGCTACGAGCAGTACTTC. Translation gives CASSVDPTGGYEQYF.

This clonotype has just a few counts. The chain couples TRBV10-3 to TRBJ1-1; D is perhaps TRBD1 (6 bases). CDR1 ENHRY and CDR2 SYGVKD come from the germline V gene. With 11 bases removed from V and 4 bases from J, the gap between germline ends came to 20 bases. The CDR3 is made up of 14 amino acids. The CDR3 DNA follows: TGTGCCTCCAATCCGGGGGGGCTCGGCACTGAAGCTTTCTTT. It yields the protein CASNPGGLGTEAFF.

This clonotype was picked up many times. The chain links TRBV29-1 to TRBJ2-1; D is undetermined. CDR3 length: 11 residues. CDR1 and CDR2 (germline): SQVTM, ANQGSEA. Trimming took 3 bases from V and 4 from J, leaving 4 bases between them. The CDR3 region has the DNA TGCAGCGTTGATCAGTACAATGAGCAGTTCTTC. Its translation is CSVDQYNEQFF.

The chain couples TRBV19 to TRBJ2-1, with a weak D call TRBD2 (5 bases). With 5 bases removed from V and 4 bases from J, the gap between germline ends came to 12 bases. CDR1 is LNHDA and CDR2 is SQIVND in the germline V gene (reference sequence). This CDR3 is built from 14 residues. CDR3 amino acids: CASSGAGGYNEQFF. In nucleotides, the CDR3 is TGTGCCAGTAGTGGCGCGGGCGGTTACAATGAGCAGTTCTTC.

This chain links TRBV5-6 with TRBJ2-1; 11 bases map to TRBD2. Germline V gives CDR1 SGHDT, CDR2 YYEEEE. V shed 6 bases, J shed 5 bases, and the junction held 4 bases outside the gene matches. CDR3 size: 14 residues. In DNA form, the CDR3 reads TGTGCCAGCATCATAGCGGGAGGGAACAATGAGCAGTTCTTC. Amino acids: CASIIAGGNNEQFF. The whole variable domain, remainder taken from reference TRBV5-6 and TRBJ2-1, is DAGVTQSPTHLIKTRGQQVTLRCSPKSGHDTVSWYQQALGQGPQFIFQYYEEEERQRGNFPDRFSGHQFPNYSSELNVNALLLGDSALYLCASIIAGGNNEQFFGPGTRLTVL.

In its sample, this clonotype was seen many times. The genes are TRBV5-6 and TRBJ2-1; D not certain. Germline values: CDR1 SGHDT, CDR2 YYEEEE. V lost 4 bases, J lost 12 bases, and 17 bases lay in between. There are 13 residues in the CDR3. The CDR3 loop reads CASSLTTGYLQFF. The CDR3 region has the DNA TGTGCCAGCAGCCTAACGACTGGTTACTTGCAGTTCTTC.

The chain uses TRBV20-1 and TRBJ2-3; D is ambiguous. The V gene's germline CDR1 is DFQATT and CDR2 SNEGSKA (reference sequence). The V end was cut by 6 bases, the J end by 3 bases, with 16 bases between. This CDR3 region has 14 residues. The CDR3 DNA follows: TGCAGTGCCGCCGATAAGGGCTTTACAGATACGCAGTATTTT. Translation gives CSAADKGFTDTQYF.

This clonotype was recorded many times. The chain has TRBV4-2 and TRBJ2-3, with a weak D call TRBD2 (5 bases). Trimming pared 2 bases from V and 1 base from J, leaving 19 bases between. Germline-derived CDR1 and CDR2 are LGHNA and YNFKEQ. CDR3 length: 18 residues. This CDR3 reads CASSQNRGGDGGTDTQYF. The CDR3 DNA is TGTGCCAGCAGCCAAAATCGAGGAGGCGATGGGGGCACAGATACGCAGTATTTT.

The table lists this clonotype with many counts. The chain couples TRBV29-1 to TRBJ2-2, with unresolved D. This CDR3 is 12 amino acids long. CDR1 and CDR2 (germline): SQVTM, ANQGSEA. The V gene lost 4 bases and the J gene lost 6 bases, with 9 bases spanning the gap. The CDR3 nucleotides are TGCAGCGTTGTAAAAGCCCCCGGGGAGCTGTTTTTT. This gives the protein CSVVKAPGELFF.

The V gene is TRBV12-3 or TRBV12-4, the J gene TRBJ2-1, with 7 bases aligning to TRBD2. The CDR3 runs to 16 residues. The trim removed 1 base at V and 7 bases at J, leaving 10 bases unmatched. The CDR3 sequence: CASSLGPSGQTNEQFF. The CDR3, as DNA: TGTGCCAGCAGTTTAGGTCCTAGCGGCCAGACAAATGAGCAGTTCTTC.

The chain has TRBV7-2 and TRBJ2-1; D call uncertain. The CDR3 is made up of 13 amino acids. The V gene lost 3 bases and the J gene lost 10 bases, with 13 bases spanning the gap. Germline V gives CDR1 SGHTA, CDR2 FQGNSA. CDR3 sequence (DNA): TGTGCCAGCAGCTTGTATCTTGCAAGGGAGCAGTTCTTC. Translated, it gives CASSLYLAREQFF.

This chain uses TRBV19 with TRBJ1-2; 7 bases agree with TRBD1. Looked up from germline, CDR1 is LNHDA and CDR2 is SQIVND (reference sequence). The CDR3 loop spans 17 amino acids. J was trimmed by 0 bases and V by 3 bases; bases with no gene match: 10. CDR3 protein: CASSMTGLVSANYGYTF. CDR3 nucleotide sequence: TGTGCCAGTAGTATGACAGGGTTGGTTTCGGCTAACTATGGCTACACCTTC.

This clonotype has at least ten counts. The V call is TRBV4-3, the J call TRBJ2-3, with TRBD1 identical over 7 bases. From germline, CDR1 is LGHNA and CDR2 YSLEER. There are 15 residues in the CDR3. The V gene end was trimmed by 3 bases and the J gene end by 2 bases; junction bases not matched to a gene: 5. CDR3 sequence: CASSQGDSLTDTQYF. In DNA, the CDR3 is TGCGCCAGCAGCCAGGGGGACAGCCTCACAGATACGCAGTATTTT.

This clonotype was recorded many times. J is TRBJ2-7 and V is TRBV20-1; D is tentatively TRBD1 or TRBD2 (5 bases each). The V and J ends lost 6 bases and 2 bases respectively, with 23 bases between them. The CDR3 runs to 16 residues. Germline V lookup: CDR1 DFQATT, CDR2 SNEGSKA (reference sequence). CDR3 loop: CSADYPGWDGTYEQYF. In nucleotides, the CDR3 is TGCAGTGCCGACTACCCCGGATGGGACGGGACCTACGAGCAGTACTTC.

The gene calls are TRBV7-2 and TRBJ2-7; 8 nucleotides line up with TRBD1. The CDR3 has 14 residues. V shed 4 bases and J 3 bases; nucleotides not matched to a gene: 5. CDR1 SGHTA and CDR2 FQGNSA come from the germline V gene. CDR3 nucleotide sequence: TGTGCCAGCAGCTACCCCGGACAGGGCTACGAGCAGTACTTC. It yields the protein CASSYPGQGYEQYF.

The V and J genes are TRBV27 and TRBJ2-3; perhaps D is TRBD1 or TRBD2 (5 bases each). Germline assignment: CDR1 MNHEY and CDR2 SMNVEV (reference sequence). V shed 6 bases and J shed 5 bases, with 12 bases lying between them. The CDR3 runs 13 residues. The CDR3 DNA reads as TGTGCCAGCAGGGGGCTAGCCCAAGATACGCAGTATTTT. This encodes CASRGLAQDTQYF.

This clonotype was seen ten or more times. V gene TRBV7-2 combines with J gene TRBJ2-1; 11 bases match TRBD2. CDR1 is SGHTA, CDR2 FQGNSA, per germline. The CDR3 totals 15 residues. V lost 5 bases and J lost 6; bases outside the gene matches: 6. The CDR3 spells CASSLSGRALNEQFF. The CDR3, as DNA: TGTGCCAGCAGCCTTAGCGGGAGGGCCCTCAATGAGCAGTTCTTC.